This TCR beta chain was found in a study of blood T cell repertoires in COVID-19. Turning to the study itself: Researchers got acute and convalescent COVID-19 samples from the United States, Italy and Spain. Sources were T cells, B-cell-depleted T cells, or PBMCs; the material itself was cDNA or gDNA.

The germline CDR1 and CDR2 sequences are LNHDA and SQIVND (reference sequence). The CDR3 covers 15 residues. V lost 5 bases and J 0 bases, leaving 14 bases between the germline ends. Original handling: Researchers report that nucleated cell counts were estimated from reference gene primer amplification. Sequencing used immunoSEQ multiplex PCR; TCRdb keeps in-frame clones, though not all of them. V and J calls and clone size are given by that table; D and trimming were obtained from the DNA. The table records 130,000 or so clones, 70% to 85% of them present only once. The chain uses TRBV19 and TRBJ2-7; D possibly corresponds to TRBD1 (7 bases). The specimen was peripheral blood. This TCR was recovered from a woman older than 75 with acute or convalescent COVID-19. The chain's CDR3 is CASSPRQGLSYEQYF. For the CDR3, the DNA is TGTGCCAGTAGTCCCCGACAGGGACTCTCCTACGAGCAGTACTTC.